This T cell receptor (beta chain) was observed in a study of blood T cells in healthy people across ages. Overall study findings and caveats: Observed TCR beta diversity showed a strong correlation with the percentage of naive T cells as measured by flow cytometry.

Germline V gene sequence: CDR1 SGHRS, CDR2 YFSETQ. This CDR3 is built from 13 residues. V was shortened by 3 bases and J by 3 bases, with 10 bases between the two germline ends. For the second PCR, which ran for 7 to 11 cycles, a sample-barcoded 5' primer and a J-beta primer mix were used. Every cDNA molecule bore a tag from a template-switch adaptor containing 12 random nucleotides. TCRdb re-analysed the 5' RACE reads in MiXCR, keeping a single row per CDR3 protein. The sample records roughly 1,500,000 distinct CDR3 sequences, roughly a third being singletons. As regards this clonotype: Its antigen is currently unknown.

The people who gave samples were healthy Caucasians from Russia, aged about 6 to 100. Peripheral blood from each donor was collected in a volume of 9.5 to 10 milliliters. Sample: blood. V is TRBV5-1 and J is TRBJ2-7, with D unclear. The sequence was obtained from a woman in her 30s in good health. The CDR3 DNA follows: TGCGCCAGCAGCTCCACAGACATCTACGAGCAGTACTTC. It specifies CASSSTDIYEQYF.